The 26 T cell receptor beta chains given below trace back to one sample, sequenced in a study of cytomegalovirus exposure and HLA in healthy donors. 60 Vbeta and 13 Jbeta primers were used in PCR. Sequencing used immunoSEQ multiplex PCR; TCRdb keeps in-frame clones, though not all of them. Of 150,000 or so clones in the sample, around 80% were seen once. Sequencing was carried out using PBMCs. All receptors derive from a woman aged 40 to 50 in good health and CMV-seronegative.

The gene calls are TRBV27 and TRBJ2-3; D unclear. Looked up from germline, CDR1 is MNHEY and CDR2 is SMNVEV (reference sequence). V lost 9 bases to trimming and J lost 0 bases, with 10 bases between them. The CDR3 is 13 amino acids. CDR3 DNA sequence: TGTGCCAGTGGCGGAGCTAGCACAGATACGCAGTATTTT. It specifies CASGGASTDTQYF.

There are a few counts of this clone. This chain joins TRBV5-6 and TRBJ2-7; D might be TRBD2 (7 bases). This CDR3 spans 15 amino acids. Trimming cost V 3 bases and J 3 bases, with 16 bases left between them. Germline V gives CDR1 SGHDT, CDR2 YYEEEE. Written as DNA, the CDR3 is TGTGCCAGCAGCTCAAAGGGGGGGGGAAGCTACGAGCAGTACTTC. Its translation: CASSSKGGGSYEQYF.

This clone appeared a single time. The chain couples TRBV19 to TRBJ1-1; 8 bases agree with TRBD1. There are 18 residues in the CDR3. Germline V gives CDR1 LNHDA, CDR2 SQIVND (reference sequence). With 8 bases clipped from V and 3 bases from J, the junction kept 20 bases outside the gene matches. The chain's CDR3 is CASGRPQVPGGEDTEAFF. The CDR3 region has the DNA TGTGCCAGTGGCAGACCCCAGGTCCCAGGGGGCGAGGACACTGAAGCTTTCTTT.

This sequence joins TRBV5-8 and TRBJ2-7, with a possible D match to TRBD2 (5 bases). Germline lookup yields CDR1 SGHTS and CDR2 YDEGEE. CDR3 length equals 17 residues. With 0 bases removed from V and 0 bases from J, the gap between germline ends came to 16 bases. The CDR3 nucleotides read TGTGCCAGCAGCTTGGGCCCTAGGGAGATGAGCTCCTACGAGCAGTACTTC. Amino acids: CASSLGPREMSSYEQYF. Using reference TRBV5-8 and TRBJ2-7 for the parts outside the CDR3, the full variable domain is EAGVTQSPTHLIKTRGQQATLRCSPISGHTSVYWYQQALGLGLQFLLWYDEGEERNRGNFPPRFSGRQFPNYSSELNVNALELEDSALYLCASSLGPREMSSYEQYFGPGTRLTVT.

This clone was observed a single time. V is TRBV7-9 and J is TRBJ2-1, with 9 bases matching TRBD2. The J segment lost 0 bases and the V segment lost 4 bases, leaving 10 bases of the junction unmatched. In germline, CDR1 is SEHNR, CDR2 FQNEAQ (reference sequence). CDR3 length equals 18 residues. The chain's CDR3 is CASSSRAGGQSSYNEQFF. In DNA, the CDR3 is TGTGCCAGCAGCTCCAGGGCGGGGGGGCAAAGCTCCTACAATGAGCAGTTCTTC.

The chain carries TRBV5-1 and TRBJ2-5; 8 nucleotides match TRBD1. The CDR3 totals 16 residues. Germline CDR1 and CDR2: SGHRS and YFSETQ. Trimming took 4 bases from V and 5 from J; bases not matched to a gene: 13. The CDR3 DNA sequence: TGCGCCAGCAGCAGGGGGGTCAGGGGGCGAGGGGAGACCCAGTACTTC. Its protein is CASSRGVRGRGETQYF.

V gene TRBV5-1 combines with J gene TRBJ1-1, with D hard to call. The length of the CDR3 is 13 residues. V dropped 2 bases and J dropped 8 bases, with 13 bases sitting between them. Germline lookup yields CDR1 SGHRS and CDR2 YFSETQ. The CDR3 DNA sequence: TGCGCCAGCAGCTTTTCCGGGAGAGAAGAAGCTTTCTTT. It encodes CASSFSGREEAFF.

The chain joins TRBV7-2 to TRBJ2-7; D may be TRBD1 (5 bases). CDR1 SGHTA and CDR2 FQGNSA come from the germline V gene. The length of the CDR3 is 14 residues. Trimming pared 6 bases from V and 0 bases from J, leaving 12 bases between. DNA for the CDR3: TGTGCCAGCAGACCGACAGCCCACTCCTACGAGCAGTACTTC. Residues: CASRPTAHSYEQYF.

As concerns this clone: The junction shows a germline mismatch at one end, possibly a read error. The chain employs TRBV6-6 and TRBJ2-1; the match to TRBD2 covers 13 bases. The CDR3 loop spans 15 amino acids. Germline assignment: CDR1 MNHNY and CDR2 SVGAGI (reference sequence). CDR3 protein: CAGSLTSGRRNEQFF. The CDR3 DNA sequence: TGTGCCGGCAGTCTGACTAGCGGGAGGCGAAATGAGCAGTTCTTC.

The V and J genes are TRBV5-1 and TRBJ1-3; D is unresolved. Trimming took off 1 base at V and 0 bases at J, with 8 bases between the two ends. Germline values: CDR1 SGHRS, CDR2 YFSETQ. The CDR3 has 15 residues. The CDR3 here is CASSLLSASGNTIYF. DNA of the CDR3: TGCGCCAGCAGCTTGTTGAGCGCCTCTGGAAACACCATATATTTT.

CDR3 loop: CASSLRDRLGGYTF. In nucleotides, the CDR3 is TGTGCCAGTAGTCTCCGGGACAGATTGGGCGGCTACACCTTC. The chain uses TRBV19 and TRBJ1-2, with 7 bases aligning to TRBD1. This CDR3 is 14 amino acids long. Germline-derived CDR1 and CDR2 are LNHDA and SQIVND (reference sequence). V shed 5 bases, J shed 8 bases, and the junction held 11 bases outside the gene matches.

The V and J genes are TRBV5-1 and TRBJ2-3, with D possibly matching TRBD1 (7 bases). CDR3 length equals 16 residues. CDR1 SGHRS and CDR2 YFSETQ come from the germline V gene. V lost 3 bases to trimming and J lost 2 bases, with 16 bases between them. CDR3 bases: TGCGCCAGCAGCTCACTCCTGGAGGGGGCCACAGATACGCAGTATTTT. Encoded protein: CASSSLLEGATDTQYF.

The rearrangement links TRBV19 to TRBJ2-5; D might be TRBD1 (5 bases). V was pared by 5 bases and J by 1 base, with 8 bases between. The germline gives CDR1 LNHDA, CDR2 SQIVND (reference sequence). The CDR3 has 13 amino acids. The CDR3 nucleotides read TGTGCCAGTAGTGGGCAGGGCCAAGAGACCCAGTACTTC. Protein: CASSGQGQETQYF.

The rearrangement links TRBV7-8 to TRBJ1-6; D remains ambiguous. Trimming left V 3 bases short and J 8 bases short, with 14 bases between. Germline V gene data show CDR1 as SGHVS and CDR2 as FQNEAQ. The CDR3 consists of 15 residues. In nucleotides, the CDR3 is TGTGCCAGCAGCTTGAAGAGGGTGTTTGATTCACCCCTCCACTTT. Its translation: CASSLKRVFDSPLHF. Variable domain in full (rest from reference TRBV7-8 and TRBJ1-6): GAGVSQSPRYKVAKRGQDVALRCDPISGHVSLFWYQQALGQGPEFLTYFQNEAQLDKSGLPSDRFFAERPEGSVSTLKIQRTQQEDSAVYLCASSLKRVFDSPLHFGNGTRLTVT.

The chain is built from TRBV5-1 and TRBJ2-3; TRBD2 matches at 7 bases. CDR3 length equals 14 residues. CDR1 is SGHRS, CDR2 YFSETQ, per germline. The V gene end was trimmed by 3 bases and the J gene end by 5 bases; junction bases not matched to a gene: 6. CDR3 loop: CASSYTRGKDTQYF. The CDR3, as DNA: TGCGCCAGCAGCTATACGCGGGGGAAAGATACGCAGTATTTT.

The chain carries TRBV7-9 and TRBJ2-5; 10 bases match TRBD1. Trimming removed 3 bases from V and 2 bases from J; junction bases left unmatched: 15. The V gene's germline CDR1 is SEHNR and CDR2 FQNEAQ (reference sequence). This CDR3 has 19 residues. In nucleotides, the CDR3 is TGTGCCAGCAGCTTGCCCCTATGGACAGGGGGTATGGGGCAAGAGACCCAGTACTTC. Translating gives CASSLPLWTGGMGQETQYF.

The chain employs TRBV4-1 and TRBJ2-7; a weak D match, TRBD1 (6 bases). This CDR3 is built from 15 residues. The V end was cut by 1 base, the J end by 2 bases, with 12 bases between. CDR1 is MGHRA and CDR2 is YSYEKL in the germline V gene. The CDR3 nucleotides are TGCGCCAGCAGCCAAGTTGCGGACAGACCCTACGAGCAGTACTTC. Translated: CASSQVADRPYEQYF.

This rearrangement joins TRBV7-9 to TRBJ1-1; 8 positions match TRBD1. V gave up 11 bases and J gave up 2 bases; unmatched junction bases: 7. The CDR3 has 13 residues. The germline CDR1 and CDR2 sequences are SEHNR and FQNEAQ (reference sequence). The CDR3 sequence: CAGTGSVNTEAFF. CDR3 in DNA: TGTGCCGGGACAGGATCCGTCAACACTGAAGCTTTCTTT.

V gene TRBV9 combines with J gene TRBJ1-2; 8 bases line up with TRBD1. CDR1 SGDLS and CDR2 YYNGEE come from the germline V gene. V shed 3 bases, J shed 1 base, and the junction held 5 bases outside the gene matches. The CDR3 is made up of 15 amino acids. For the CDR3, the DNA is TGTGCCAGCAGCGCGACAGGGGAGTTTAACTATGGCTACACCTTC. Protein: CASSATGEFNYGYTF.

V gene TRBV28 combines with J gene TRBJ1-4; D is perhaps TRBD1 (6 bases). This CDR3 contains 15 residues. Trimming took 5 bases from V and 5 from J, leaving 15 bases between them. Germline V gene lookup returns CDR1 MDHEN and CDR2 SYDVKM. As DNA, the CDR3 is TGTGCCAGCAGTAAGACCGGGACACGAAATGAAAAACTGTTTTTT. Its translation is CASSKTGTRNEKLFF.

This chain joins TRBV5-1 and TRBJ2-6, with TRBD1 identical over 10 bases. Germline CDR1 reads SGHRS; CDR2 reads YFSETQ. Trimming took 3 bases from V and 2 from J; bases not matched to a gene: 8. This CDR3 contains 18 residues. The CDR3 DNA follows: TGCGCCAGCAGCTCCGGGACAGGGGCAGGGACTGGGGCCAACGTCCTGACTTTC. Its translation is CASSSGTGAGTGANVLTF.

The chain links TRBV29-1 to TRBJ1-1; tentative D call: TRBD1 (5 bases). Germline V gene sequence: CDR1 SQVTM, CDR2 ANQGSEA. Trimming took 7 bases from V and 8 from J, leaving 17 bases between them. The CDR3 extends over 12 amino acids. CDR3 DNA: TGCAGCGCCTTATCAATCCAGGGAGAAGCTTTCTTT. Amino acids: CSALSIQGEAFF. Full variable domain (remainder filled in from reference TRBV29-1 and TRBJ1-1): SAVISQKPSRDICQRGTSLTIQCQVDSQVTMMFWYRQQPGQSLTLIATANQGSEATYESGFVIDKFPISRPNLTFSTLTVSNMSPEDSSIYLCSALSIQGEAFFGQGTRLTVV.

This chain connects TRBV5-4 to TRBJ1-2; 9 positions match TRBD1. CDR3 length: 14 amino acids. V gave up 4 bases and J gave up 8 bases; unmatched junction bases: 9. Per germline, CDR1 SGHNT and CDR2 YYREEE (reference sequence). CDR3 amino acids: CASSTLQGARGYTF. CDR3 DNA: TGTGCCAGCAGCACATTACAGGGGGCGCGAGGCTACACCTTC.

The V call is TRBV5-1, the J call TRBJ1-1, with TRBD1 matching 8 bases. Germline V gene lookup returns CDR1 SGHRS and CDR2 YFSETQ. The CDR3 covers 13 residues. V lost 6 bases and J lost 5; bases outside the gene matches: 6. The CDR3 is CASMEYRGTEAFF. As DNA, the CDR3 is TGCGCCAGCATGGAGTACAGGGGGACTGAAGCTTTCTTT. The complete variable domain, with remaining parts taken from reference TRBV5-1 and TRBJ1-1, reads KAGVTQTPRYLIKTRGQQVTLSCSPISGHRSVSWYQQTPGQGLQFLFEYFSETQRNKGNFPGRFSGRQFSNSRSEMNVSTLELGDSALYLCASMEYRGTEAFFGQGTRLTVV.

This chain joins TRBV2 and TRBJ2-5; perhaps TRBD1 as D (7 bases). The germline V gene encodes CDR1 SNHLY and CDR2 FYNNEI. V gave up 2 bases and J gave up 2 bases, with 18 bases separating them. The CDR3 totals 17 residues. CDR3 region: CASSELPAAGGQETQYF. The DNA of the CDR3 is TGTGCCAGCAGTGAATTGCCAGCGGCAGGGGGGCAAGAGACCCAGTACTTC. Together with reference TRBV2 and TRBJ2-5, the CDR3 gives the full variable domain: EPEVTQTPSHQVTQMGQEVILRCVPISNHLYFYWYRQILGQKVEFLVSFYNNEISEKSEIFDDQFSVERPDGSNFTLKIRSTKLEDSAMYFCASSELPAAGGQETQYFGPGTRLLVL.

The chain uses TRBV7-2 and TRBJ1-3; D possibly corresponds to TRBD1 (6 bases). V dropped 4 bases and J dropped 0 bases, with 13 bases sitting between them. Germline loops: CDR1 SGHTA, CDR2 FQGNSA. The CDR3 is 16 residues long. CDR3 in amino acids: CASSSQTGSSGNTIYF. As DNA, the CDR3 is TGTGCCAGCAGCTCACAGACAGGCAGCTCTGGAAACACCATATATTTT.